The present entry profiles one T cell receptor (beta chain) with its context. The source of the sample is a study of shared clonotypes between healthy human individuals. The repertoire was sequenced with immunoSEQ multiplex PCR; TCRdb's copy has only in-frame clones and lacks some. The top ten hold 0.3% to 0.45% of the sample, which has roughly 1,500,000 clones, about 98.5% seen once. Source material: naive CD4+ T cells sorted from blood. The subset denotes: CD45RA+ positively selected. The sequence derives from a man aged 25-40 years in good health.

The CDR3 protein is CSAVPSVLFF. CDR3 nucleotide sequence: TGCAGTGCCGTCCCTTCTGTGCTGTTCTTC. The V and J genes are TRBV20-1 and TRBJ2-1; D gene unclear. Germline V gene lookup returns CDR1 DFQATT and CDR2 SNEGSKA (reference sequence). This CDR3 comprises 10 residues. Trimming left V 6 bases short and J 15 bases short, with 15 bases between.